Listed below are T cell receptor beta chains from one sample, sequenced in a study of beta chain features in type 1 diabetes. TCRdb's table, derived via immunoSEQ multiplex PCR, lists solely in-frame clones and lacks some. The table has about 40,000 clones, 64% seen once. The sequenced material came from Tregs from blood. These receptors were obtained from a woman aged 25 to 45 in good health. The CDR3 runs from the conserved cysteine through the conserved F or W.

j_gene: TRBJ2-3
v_gene: TRBV7-9
CDR3aa: CASSLEWGLAGDTDTQYF

j_gene: TRBJ2-5
v_gene: TRBV7-9
CDR3aa: CASSPLGNLNRETQYF

j_gene: TRBJ2-3
v_gene: TRBV4-3
CDR3aa: CASSQEAGSTSTDTQYF

j_gene: TRBJ2-3
v_gene: TRBV7-9
CDR3aa: CASSFFGAGGPLGTQYF

j_gene: TRBJ1-5
v_gene: TRBV2
CDR3aa: CASRLQGPNQPQHF

j_gene: TRBJ2-7
v_gene: TRBV21-1
CDR3aa: CASSKEETGLSYEQYF

j_gene: TRBJ2-3
v_gene: TRBV7-2
CDR3aa: CASSSGLAGAQYF

j_gene: TRBJ2-1
v_gene: TRBV7-2
CDR3aa: CASRAINEQFF

j_gene: TRBJ1-1
v_gene: TRBV10-3
CDR3aa: CATKGTTNTEAFF

j_gene: TRBJ1-1
v_gene: TRBV29-1
CDR3aa: CSVYRFATEAFF

j_gene: TRBJ2-7
v_gene: TRBV5-7
CDR3aa: CASAMGQSYEQYF

j_gene: TRBJ2-3
v_gene: TRBV23-1
CDR3aa: CASTNRDRVGAGTDTQYF

j_gene: TRBJ1-5
v_gene: TRBV6-6
CDR3aa: CASSFGTENQPQHF

j_gene: TRBJ2-7
v_gene: TRBV7-2
CDR3aa: CASSPRVSSVAYEQYF

j_gene: TRBJ2-5
v_gene: TRBV7-9
CDR3aa: CASSLWGDREEETQYF

j_gene: .
v_gene: TRBV7-2
CDR3aa: CASSPQTESYEQYF

j_gene: TRBJ2-1
v_gene: TRBV23-1
CDR3aa: CASTTAGTTAYNEQFF

j_gene: TRBJ2-1
v_gene: TRBV29-1
CDR3aa: CSVEGVGLALNEQLF

j_gene: TRBJ2-3
v_gene: TRBV7-2
CDR3aa: CASSLSWSTDTQYF

j_gene: TRBJ1-1
v_gene: TRBV5-1
CDR3aa: CASSPDRGRNTEAFF

j_gene: TRBJ2-3
v_gene: TRBV5-4
CDR3aa: CASSLNSGSAWDTQYF

j_gene: .
v_gene: TRBV7-9
CDR3aa: CASSLGGLALYEQYF

j_gene: TRBJ1-5
v_gene: TRBV11-2
CDR3aa: CASSLDRVGSQPQHF

j_gene: TRBJ2-5
v_gene: TRBV7-3
CDR3aa: CASSLSLAGAQETQYF

j_gene: TRBJ2-3
v_gene: TRBV9
CDR3aa: CASSVLEGVTDTQYF

j_gene: TRBJ2-3
v_gene: TRBV29-1
CDR3aa: CSVAGLAGGDTQYF

j_gene: TRBJ1-5
v_gene: TRBV19
CDR3aa: CASSISGQGLNQPQHF

j_gene: TRBJ2-1
v_gene: TRBV4-2
CDR3aa: CASSRGSGVNEQFF

j_gene: TRBJ2-1
v_gene: TRBV4-3
CDR3aa: CASSPGRSGGYNEQFF

j_gene: TRBJ2-5
v_gene: TRBV18
CDR3aa: CASSPVLETQYF

j_gene: TRBJ1-1
v_gene: TRBV2
CDR3aa: CASSVLKAGTEAFF

j_gene: TRBJ2-1
v_gene: TRBV28
CDR3aa: CASSSPGTSGNYNEQFF

j_gene: TRBJ1-1
v_gene: TRBV7-3
CDR3aa: CASGTAQGAEAFF

j_gene: TRBJ1-2
v_gene: TRBV29-1
CDR3aa: CSAEGGTSPIGYTF

j_gene: TRBJ2-6
v_gene: TRBV11-2
CDR3aa: CASSFAGTGANVLTF

j_gene: TRBJ2-7
v_gene: TRBV5-1
CDR3aa: CASNLAGTSYEQYF

j_gene: TRBJ2-7
v_gene: TRBV6-6
CDR3aa: CASSPSGYEQYF

j_gene: TRBJ2-7
v_gene: TRBV13
CDR3aa: CASSQRTSGRLREQYF

j_gene: TRBJ2-5
v_gene: TRBV30
CDR3aa: CAWSTFHPGQGTYPSPETQYF

j_gene: TRBJ2-2
v_gene: TRBV5-1
CDR3aa: CASSLGGTGGTGELFF

j_gene: TRBJ2-5
v_gene: TRBV9
CDR3aa: CASSVTLSREGSETQYF

j_gene: TRBJ2-7
v_gene: TRBV29-1
CDR3aa: CSVAGTGLYEQYF